Listed here are 5 T cell receptor beta chains from one sample, sequenced in a study of neurological immune-mediated disorders. Stated time point: technical triplicate 2. TCRdb called the 5' RACE reads again in MiXCR, with one record for every CDR3 protein. The data show tens of thousands of distinct CDR3 sequences, with nearly 25% seen just once and 3.5% to 5.5% held by the top ten. Sequencing was carried out using PBMCs. The receptors derive from a man aged 55 to 70 with HTLV-1-associated myelopathy (HAM/TSP).

This chain connects TRBV18 to TRBJ1-5; D remains unclear. Germline V CDR1 and CDR2: KGHSH, LQKENI. The germline V and J ends were trimmed by 6 bases and 0 bases, with 9 bases remaining between them. The CDR3 is made up of 14 amino acids. This chain's CDR3 is CASSSQYSNQPQHF. The CDR3 bases are TGTGCCAGCTCTTCACAGTATAGCAATCAGCCCCAGCATTTT.

This clonotype was detected many times. The chain carries TRBV25-1 and TRBJ2-2; D remains ambiguous. The CDR3 extends over 16 amino acids. Germline CDR1 and CDR2: MGHDK and SYGVNS. The V and J ends lost 4 bases and 0 bases respectively, with 12 bases between them. CDR3 coding DNA: TGTGCCAGCAGTGCCCTGAGCGCCTCGAACACCGGGGAGCTGTTTTTT. Translating it yields CASSALSASNTGELFF.

This clonotype was picked up one time. V gene TRBV5-1 combines with J gene TRBJ2-2, with 7 positions matching TRBD1. This CDR3 has 16 residues. Per the germline V gene, CDR1 is SGHRS and CDR2 is YFSETQ. V dropped 3 bases and J dropped 1; count of bases not matched to a gene: 6. The CDR3 loop is CASSSRDRLNTGELFF. In DNA form, the CDR3 reads TGCGCCAGCAGCTCCCGGGACAGACTGAACACCGGGGAGCTGTTTTTT.

This clonotype came up many times. V is TRBV5-1 and J is TRBJ2-1, with 7 bases lining up with TRBD1. V lost 6 bases and J lost 4; bases outside the gene matches: 10. This CDR3 spans 15 amino acids. Germline assignment: CDR1 SGHRS and CDR2 YFSETQ. The DNA for the CDR3 is TGCGCCAGCAATATGGGGGACAGACAATACAATGAGCAGTTCTTC. It yields the protein CASNMGDRQYNEQFF.

This clonotype came up many times. J is TRBJ2-3 and V is TRBV7-2; a weak D match, TRBD2 (7 bases). Germline CDR1 and CDR2: SGHTA and FQGNSA. The CDR3 runs to 14 residues. The V and J ends lost 5 bases and 5 bases respectively, with 14 bases between them. The CDR3 loop is CASSRGAVRDTQYF. The CDR3 coding sequence is TGTGCCAGCAGCCGGGGGGCAGTCAGAGATACGCAGTATTTT.